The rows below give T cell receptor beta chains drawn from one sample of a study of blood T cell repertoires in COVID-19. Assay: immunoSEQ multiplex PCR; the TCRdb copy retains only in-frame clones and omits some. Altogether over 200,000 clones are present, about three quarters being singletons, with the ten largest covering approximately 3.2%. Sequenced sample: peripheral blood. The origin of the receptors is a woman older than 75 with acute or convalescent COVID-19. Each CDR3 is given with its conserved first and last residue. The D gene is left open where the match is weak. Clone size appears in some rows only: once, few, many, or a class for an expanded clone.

cdr3_aa: CASSRGRGVTEAFF; cdr3_nt: TGTGCCAGCAGTAGGGGCAGGGGGGTAACTGAAGCTTTCTTT; clone_size: -; d_call: TRBD1; j_call: TRBJ1-1; v_call: TRBV6-5
cdr3_aa: CASSLGHLDTQYF; cdr3_nt: TGTGCCAGCAGCTTGGGGCACTTAGATACGCAGTATTTT; clone_size: -; d_call: -; j_call: TRBJ2-3; v_call: TRBV7-9
cdr3_aa: CASRLAGGPGTDTQYF; cdr3_nt: TGCGCCAGCAGACTAGCGGGGGGGCCTGGCACAGATACGCAGTATTTT; clone_size: -; d_call: TRBD2; j_call: TRBJ2-3; v_call: TRBV5-1
cdr3_aa: CASSHREQLLFGETQYF; cdr3_nt: TGTGCCAGCAGCCACCGGGAGCAACTGTTGTTTGGGGAGACCCAGTACTTC; clone_size: -; d_call: -; j_call: TRBJ2-5; v_call: TRBV3-1/TRBV3-2
cdr3_aa: CASSPGQPRDEQYF; cdr3_nt: TGCGCCAGCAGCCCCGGACAGCCCAGGGACGAGCAGTACTTC; clone_size: -; d_call: -; j_call: TRBJ2-7; v_call: TRBV5-1
cdr3_aa: CASTRQGSYNSPLHF; cdr3_nt: TGCGCCAGCACGAGACAGGGGTCCTATAATTCACCCCTCCACTTT; clone_size: once; d_call: TRBD1; j_call: TRBJ1-6; v_call: TRBV5-1
cdr3_aa: CASTRGGFMNTEAFF; cdr3_nt: TGTGCCAGCACTAGAGGTGGGTTCATGAACACTGAAGCTTTCTTT; clone_size: -; d_call: -; j_call: TRBJ1-1; v_call: TRBV2
cdr3_aa: CSASRGYTF; cdr3_nt: TGCAGTGCCTCGAGGGGCTACACCTTC; clone_size: -; d_call: -; j_call: TRBJ1-2; v_call: TRBV20-1
cdr3_aa: CASSLLRWGSTNEKLFF; cdr3_nt: TGTGCCAGCAGCTTGTTAAGGTGGGGCTCAACTAATGAAAAACTGTTTTTT; clone_size: -; d_call: -; j_call: TRBJ1-4; v_call: TRBV7-9
cdr3_aa: CASSYRTQGTYEQYF; cdr3_nt: TGTGCCAGCAGTTATAGGACGCAGGGGACCTACGAGCAGTACTTC; clone_size: -; d_call: -; j_call: TRBJ2-7; v_call: TRBV6-5
cdr3_aa: CAWSPSGSSGNTIYF; cdr3_nt: TGTGCCTGGAGTCCCTCAGGAAGCTCTGGAAACACCATATATTTT; clone_size: -; d_call: -; j_call: TRBJ1-3; v_call: TRBV30
cdr3_aa: CASSTDRVLVETQYF; cdr3_nt: TGTGCCAGCAGCACGGACAGGGTCTTGGTGGAGACCCAGTACTTC; clone_size: -; d_call: TRBD1; j_call: TRBJ2-5; v_call: TRBV7-8